This T cell receptor (beta chain) was profiled in a study of blood T cell repertoires in COVID-19. About the research overall: COVID-19 samples, acute and convalescent, were from the United States, Italy and Spain.

Recovered participants had two consecutive negative NP/OP PCR tests, healthcare professional clearance, or symptom resolution. Trimming cost V 1 base and J 4 bases, with 12 bases left between them. Per germline, CDR1 LGHDT and CDR2 YNNKEL (reference sequence). The length of the CDR3 is 15 residues. Here immunoSEQ multiplex PCR was the method, and the copy in TCRdb shows in-frame clones only, minus some. Altogether around 430,000 clones are present, around 87% being singletons, with the ten largest covering approximately 9.3%. The specimen was PBMCs or T cells enriched from blood (not recorded which). This chain uses TRBV3-1 (or the pseudogene TRBV3-2) with TRBJ2-3; D remains ambiguous. This TCR was sampled from a woman in her 50s who had recovered from COVID-19. CDR3 loop: CASSQAPLESDTQYF. In DNA, the CDR3 is TGTGCCAGCAGCCAAGCCCCCTTAGAATCAGATACGCAGTATTTT.